This TCR beta chain comes out of a study of blood T cell repertoires in COVID-19 (dated by TCRdb to the early 2020s). At the level of the whole study: The collaborator samples originated in the United States, Italy and Spain and spanned the acute and convalescent phases of COVID-19. The material from the prospective study consisted of cDNA or gDNA derived from T cells, B-cell-depleted T cells, or PBMCs. Subjects who had been exposed to COVID-19, were actively infected with it, or had recovered from it provided the deeply sampled blood TCRbeta repertoires that made up the dataset. A freely available public database, intended as a resource for researchers studying the immune response to SARS-CoV-2, is where the repertoires were released. Samples came from the ongoing ImmuneRACE study (first 160 participants) plus 1,254 subjects from 6 global collaborators. Sample metadata almost always included a de-identified subject ID, COVID-19 status, age in years and sex. HLA class I and class II types, where available, came from metadata supplied by the sample provider rather than from assay-based typing. What the study reported, not specific to this receptor: The amount of clinical and demographic metadata varied by source and participant and was provided uncurated.

A note on this clone: Its antigen target is currently unknown. Base-call qualities are not available, and no considerably larger clone is one nucleotide away.

Another Seattle source contributed samples from volunteer blood donors who had recovered from COVID-19. Each collaborating institution followed its own protocols to collect whole blood in K2EDTA tubes. Collaborator samples were shipped for TCRbeta analysis as frozen whole blood, isolated PBMCs, or DNA extracted from either sample type. V is shortened by 5 bases, J by 3 bases, and the region joining them spans 14 bases. From the cysteine through the phenylalanine, the CDR3 covers 14 amino acids. The only DNA kept is the CDR3, 42 bases in frame from the first base. As encoded in the germline V gene, CDR1 is SGHAT while CDR2 is FQNNGV. TCRbeta CDR3 regions were amplified from genomic DNA by means of the immunoSEQ Assay, a bias-controlled multiplex PCR. For the original study's pipeline: The number of nucleated cells in each sample was estimated by amplification of reference gene primers within the assay. Sequence reads were collapsed and filtered to measure the absolute abundance of every unique TCRbeta CDR3 rearrangement. For each sample, productive Simpson clonality was calculated as the square root of Simpson's diversity index across productive rearrangements. TCRdb re-hosts the immuneACCESS table, in-frame sequences only. Its copies lack some clones; in the studies checked, an unresolved V gene accounts for under half of them, and the cause for the rest is not known. V, J and clone size derive from that table, while D and trimming were established from the DNA sequence. The sample records about 130,000 clones, approximately 86% of which are singletons. The ten largest clones capture 15% to 20% of the sample.

The sequence derives from a woman aged 45-59 years who had recovered from COVID-19. The sequence joins TRBV11-2 to TRBJ2-7, with TRBD2 perhaps the D gene, on 6 matching bases. Sequencing input: peripheral blood. The DNA sequence is TGTGCCAGCAGCGCTATGACCGGGAGCTACGAGCAGTACTTC. It translates as CASSAMTGSYEQYF. The variable domain in full, with residues beyond the CDR3 obtained from the reference TRBV11-2 and TRBJ2-7 genes, is EAGVAQSPRYKIIEKRQSVAFWCNPISGHATLYWYQQILGQGPKLLIQFQNNGVVDDSQLPKDRFSAERLKGVDSTLKIQPAKLEDSAVYLCASSAMTGSYEQYFGPGTRLTVT.